This entry lists 10 T cell receptor beta chains sequenced from one sample in a study of early stage breast cancer tumors. Sequenced by immunoSEQ multiplex PCR; TCRdb stores in-frame clones only, minus some. Of 25,000 to 30,000 clones detected, 84% appear once; the ten largest clones hold about a tenth. What was sequenced was blood. These receptors came from a person aged 45 to 59 with breast cancer.

CDR3 protein: CASSQVGPREGGYTF. CDR3 nucleotides: TGTGCCAGCAGCCAAGTCGGGCCCCGCGAGGGTGGCTACACCTTC. The chain joins TRBV4-2 to TRBJ1-2, with unresolved D. Germline V gene data show CDR1 as LGHNA and CDR2 as YNFKEQ. V was trimmed by 1 base and J by 7 bases, leaving 16 bases between them. This CDR3 contains 15 residues.

The sample holds one count of this clone. In DNA form, the CDR3 reads TGTGCCAGCAGCCTGAGCGGGGGGGAGGCCTACGAGCAGTACTTC. Its translation: CASSLSGGEAYEQYF. The genes are TRBV6-5 and TRBJ2-7, with 10 bases identical to TRBD2. The J segment lost 2 bases and the V segment lost 6 bases, leaving 7 bases of the junction unmatched. Looked up from germline, CDR1 is MNHEY and CDR2 is SVGAGI. CDR3 size: 15 residues.

V gene TRBV9 combines with J gene TRBJ2-1; no clear D gene. V dropped 0 bases and J dropped 9 bases, with 10 bases sitting between them. The CDR3 spans 13 residues. The V gene's germline CDR1 is SGDLS and CDR2 YYNGEE. The CDR3 is CASSVATPREQFF. CDR3 coding DNA: TGTGCCAGCAGCGTAGCTACCCCACGTGAGCAGTTCTTC.

V is TRBV18 and J is TRBJ2-2, with 7 bases aligning to TRBD2. Germline trimming cut 3 bases from V and 1 base from J; bases unmatched to any gene: 2. This CDR3 has 15 residues. Germline V gene sequence: CDR1 KGHSH, CDR2 LQKENI. The CDR3 sequence: CASSPGLQNTGELFF. In DNA form, the CDR3 reads TGTGCCAGCTCACCGGGACTACAGAACACCGGGGAGCTGTTTTTT.

This clone was seen more than once but under ten times. The chain is built from TRBV10-1 and TRBJ2-1; no clear D. The CDR3 has 13 amino acids. Trimming pared 9 bases from V and 8 bases from J, leaving 17 bases between. Germline V lookup: CDR1 WNHNN, CDR2 SYGVQD (reference sequence). CDR3 region: CASPCPQNHEQFF. The CDR3 coding sequence is TGCGCCAGTCCCTGCCCCCAAAATCATGAGCAGTTCTTC.

This clone has just one count. The rearrangement links TRBV29-1 to TRBJ2-3; TRBD1 matches at 10 bases. This CDR3 is 14 amino acids long. V shed 7 bases, J shed 6 bases, and the junction held 10 bases outside the gene matches. The germline gives CDR1 SQVTM, CDR2 ANQGSEA. The CDR3 DNA is TGCAGCGCCTGCCGGGACAGGGGTAAGGATACGCAGTATTTT. Amino acids: CSACRDRGKDTQYF.

The rearrangement links TRBV4-1 to TRBJ2-7; D is ambiguous. CDR3 length equals 17 residues. Germline assignment: CDR1 MGHRA and CDR2 YSYEKL. The V and J ends lost 0 bases and 0 bases respectively, with 15 bases between them. The CDR3 region has the DNA TGCGCCAGCAGCCAAGAATTTGCGGTCTCAAGCTCCTACGAGCAGTACTTC. As protein: CASSQEFAVSSSYEQYF.

This clone is a singleton in its sample. The chain recombines TRBV2 with TRBJ2-2; tentatively, D is TRBD1 (5 bases). This CDR3 has 13 amino acids. V gave up 6 bases and J gave up 7 bases, with 12 bases separating them. Germline V lookup: CDR1 SNHLY, CDR2 FYNNEI. The CDR3 loop reads CASSGRADGELFF. Written as DNA, the CDR3 is TGTGCCAGCAGCGGCAGGGCGGACGGGGAGCTGTTTTTT.

This clone was seen a handful of times. V is TRBV5-1 and J is TRBJ1-2; D unclear. Trimming removed 5 bases from V and 6 bases from J, with 14 bases in between. Germline assignment: CDR1 SGHRS and CDR2 YFSETQ. This CDR3 is 13 amino acids long. CDR3 nucleotides: TGCGCCAGCAGGATTGGAACCGAGCATGGCTACACCTTC. It translates to CASRIGTEHGYTF. Complete variable domain (other parts from reference TRBV5-1 and TRBJ1-2): KAGVTQTPRYLIKTRGQQVTLSCSPISGHRSVSWYQQTPGQGLQFLFEYFSETQRNKGNFPGRFSGRQFSNSRSEMNVSTLELGDSALYLCASRIGTEHGYTFGSGTRLTVV.

V is TRBV5-6 and J is TRBJ2-3; 9 bases are shared with TRBD2. Trimming took 4 bases from V and 1 from J; bases not matched to a gene: 13. The CDR3 runs 18 residues. Germline assignment: CDR1 SGHDT and CDR2 YYEEEE. CDR3 residues: CASSLMAGGLFGTDTQYF. DNA for the CDR3: TGTGCCAGCAGCCTGATGGCGGGGGGGCTATTCGGCACAGATACGCAGTATTTT.